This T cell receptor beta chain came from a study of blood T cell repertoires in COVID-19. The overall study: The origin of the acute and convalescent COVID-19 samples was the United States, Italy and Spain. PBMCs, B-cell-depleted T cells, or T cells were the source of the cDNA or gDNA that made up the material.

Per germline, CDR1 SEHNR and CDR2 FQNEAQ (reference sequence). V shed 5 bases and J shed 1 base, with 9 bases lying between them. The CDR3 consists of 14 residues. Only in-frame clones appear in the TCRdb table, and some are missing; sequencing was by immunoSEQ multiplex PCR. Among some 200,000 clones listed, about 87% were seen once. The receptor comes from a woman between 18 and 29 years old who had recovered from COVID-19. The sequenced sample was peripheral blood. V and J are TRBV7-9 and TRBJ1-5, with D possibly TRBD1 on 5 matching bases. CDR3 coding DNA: TGTGCCAGCAGCACCCGACAGAGCAATCAGCCCCAGCATTTT. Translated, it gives CASSTRQSNQPQHF.